The 30 T cell receptor beta chains presented below share a single source sample, sequenced in a study of blood T cells in healthy people across ages. Combining a sample-barcoded 5' primer with a J-beta primer mix, a second PCR ran for roughly 7 to 12 cycles. MiXCR, applied by TCRdb to the 5' RACE reads, yields one record per CDR3 protein. The data hold around 900,000 distinct CDR3 sequences, with 25% to 30% observed a single time. Sequenced sample: blood. The receptors were gathered from an elderly woman in good health.

At least ten counts were recorded for this clonotype. The rearrangement joins TRBV9 to TRBJ1-4; no definite D call. The V gene's germline CDR1 is SGDLS and CDR2 YYNGEE. CDR3 size: 14 residues. V was clipped by 1 base and J by 8 bases, with 12 bases between them. This CDR3 reads CASSVSWDLEKLFF. The CDR3 DNA sequence: TGTGCCAGCAGCGTATCATGGGATCTCGAAAAACTGTTTTTT.

This chain links TRBV15 with TRBJ2-3, with D perhaps matching TRBD2 (6 bases). Per germline, CDR1 LNHNV and CDR2 YYDKDF (reference sequence). V was trimmed by 1 base and J by 5 bases, leaving 25 bases between them. This CDR3 contains 19 residues. The CDR3 reads CATSRARAGGAKRVDTQYF. The CDR3 DNA is TGTGCCACCAGCAGAGCCCGGGCGGGCGGGGCCAAAAGGGTAGATACGCAGTATTTT.

Only a few counts were recorded for this clonotype. Possible read error: a much larger clone is one base away. The chain employs TRBV10-3 and TRBJ2-1; TRBD1 might be the D (5 bases). Germline CDR1 is ENHRY and CDR2 is SYGVKD. The CDR3 runs to 15 residues. The V and J ends lost 0 bases and 9 bases respectively, with 15 bases between them. This CDR3 reads CAISESQGASSEQFF. The CDR3 bases are TGTGCCATCAGTGAGTCGCAAGGGGCGAGCAGTGAGCAGTTCTTC.

The J gene is TRBJ1-5, the V gene TRBV15; maybe TRBD1 (5 bases). The CDR3 length is 16 residues. V was cut by 7 bases and J by 1 base, with 17 bases left in between. CDR1 LNHNV and CDR2 YYDKDF come from the germline V gene (reference sequence). The CDR3 loop is CATKLRGRGSNQPQHF. CDR3 in DNA: TGTGCCACCAAGTTACGGGGCCGAGGGAGCAATCAGCCCCAGCATTTT.

This clonotype was seen many times. J is TRBJ2-1 and V is TRBV7-2, with 7 bases matching TRBD1. Germline-derived CDR1 and CDR2 are SGHTA and FQGNSA. V shed 10 bases and J 6 bases; nucleotides not matched to a gene: 6. This CDR3 has 12 residues. The CDR3 bases are TGTGCCACCCGCCAGGGGGTCAATGAGCAGTTCTTC. It specifies CATRQGVNEQFF.

This clonotype appeared many times. The J gene is TRBJ1-1, the V gene TRBV2; D not resolved. The CDR3 consists of 12 residues. V dropped 7 bases and J dropped 6 bases, with 12 bases sitting between them. Germline CDR1 SNHLY, CDR2 FYNNEI. The chain's CDR3 is CASTTDVAEAFF. The DNA of the CDR3 is TGTGCCAGCACCACTGATGTAGCTGAAGCTTTCTTT. Using reference TRBV2 and TRBJ1-1 for the parts outside the CDR3, the full variable domain is EPEVTQTPSHQVTQMGQEVILRCVPISNHLYFYWYRQILGQKVEFLVSFYNNEISEKSEIFDDQFSVERPDGSNFTLKIRSTKLEDSAMYFCASTTDVAEAFFGQGTRLTVV.

This clonotype was counted many times. The chain joins TRBV6-1 to TRBJ2-1, with D possibly being TRBD1 (6 bases). CDR3 length: 11 amino acids. V lost 8 bases, J lost 9 bases, and 11 bases lay in between. Germline CDR1 is MNHNS and CDR2 is SASEGT. CDR3 in DNA: TGTGCCAGCTACAGGGTCGGTGAGCAGTTCTTC. This sequence encodes CASYRVGEQFF.

The V gene is TRBV16, the J gene TRBJ1-1; 7 bases fit TRBD1. CDR3 size: 14 residues. Germline loops: CDR1 KGHSY, CDR2 FQNENV. V lost 0 bases to trimming and J lost 6 bases; unmatched junction nucleotides: 4. The CDR3: CASSQSSTGAEAFF. The CDR3 nucleotides read TGTGCCAGCAGCCAATCATCCACAGGGGCTGAAGCTTTCTTT.

This rearrangement joins TRBV7-2 to TRBJ2-7; D unresolved. CDR1 and CDR2 from the germline V gene are SGHTA and FQGNSA. The CDR3 runs 12 residues. V was clipped by 5 bases and J by 7 bases, with 12 bases between them. CDR3 in DNA: TGTGCCAGCAGCCCCCTAAATCGAGAGCAGTACTTC. Its translation: CASSPLNREQYF.

The chain combines TRBV20-1 with TRBJ1-5, with TRBD1 matching over 7 bases. CDR3 length equals 13 residues. Germline V gene lookup returns CDR1 DFQATT and CDR2 SNEGSKA (reference sequence). V lost 6 bases, J lost 6 bases, and 8 bases stayed unmatched. CDR3: CSAKTGTSQPQHF. Here the CDR3 DNA reads TGCAGTGCCAAGACAGGGACAAGTCAGCCCCAGCATTTT.

In this sample, this clonotype turned up a few times. This rearrangement joins TRBV5-1 to TRBJ1-6, with D unclear. The CDR3 totals 13 residues. V lost 5 bases and J 7 bases, leaving 10 bases between the germline ends. CDR1 and CDR2 (germline): SGHRS, YFSETQ. As DNA, the CDR3 is TGCGCCAGCAGTGGAACTTTAAATTCACCCCTCCACTTT. Translating gives CASSGTLNSPLHF.

This clonotype has at least ten counts. The chain couples TRBV7-9 to TRBJ2-5; D unclear. Trimming left V 4 bases short and J 2 bases short, with 11 bases between. Germline CDR1 reads SEHNR; CDR2 reads FQNEAQ (reference sequence). CDR3 length: 14 residues. The CDR3 DNA is TGTGCCAGCAGCTACCCGGACGGACAAGAGACCCAGTACTTC. Its translation is CASSYPDGQETQYF.

As for this clonotype: A much bigger clone sits one base away, suggesting this may be a read error. V is TRBV25-1 and J is TRBJ2-3; D is perhaps TRBD2 (5 bases). Trimming pared 4 bases from V and 6 bases from J, leaving 17 bases between. The V gene's germline CDR1 is MGHDK and CDR2 SYGVNS. The CDR3 sequence is 15 residues long. The CDR3 DNA follows: TGTGCCAGCAGTGTTTCCGGGATTGTACTCGATACGCAGTATTTT. Its translation: CASSVSGIVLDTQYF.

Many counts were recorded for this clonotype. The gene calls are TRBV5-1 and TRBJ2-6; 7 bases agree with TRBD1. Germline V lookup: CDR1 SGHRS, CDR2 YFSETQ. CDR3 length equals 18 residues. V was pared by 4 bases and J by 2 bases, with 12 bases of the junction left unmatched. CDR3 amino acids: CASSLPPTGYTGANVLTF. The DNA of the CDR3 is TGCGCCAGCAGCCTTCCTCCGACAGGGTACACTGGGGCCAACGTCCTGACTTTC.

The chain uses TRBV7-9 and TRBJ2-1, with D hard to call. Trimming cost V 1 base and J 5 bases, with 15 bases left between them. This CDR3 contains 16 residues. Germline V CDR1 and CDR2: SEHNR, FQNEAQ (reference sequence). The CDR3 DNA follows: TGTGCCAGCAGCTTAGAAGTGGGAAAAAGGCACAATGAGCAGTTCTTC. Its translation: CASSLEVGKRHNEQFF.

Points on this clonotype: This may arise from a read error, as a much more abundant clone is one base away. The chain recombines TRBV3-1 with TRBJ2-1; no reliable D call. The J call may be wrong; the DNA end is better matched by TRBJ2-7. The CDR3 contains 13 residues. Germline values: CDR1 LGHDT, CDR2 YNNKEL (reference sequence). CDR3 amino acids: CASSHVVTYEQYF. CDR3 DNA: TGTGCCAGCAGCCACGTCGTCACCTACGAGCAGTACTTC.

This clonotype was observed a few times. Relative to the germline gene, one junction end is altered; a read error may explain this. The J gene is TRBJ2-5, the V gene TRBV20-1; D perhaps matches TRBD1 (5 bases). The CDR3 runs to 11 residues. Germline V gene lookup returns CDR1 DFQATT and CDR2 SNEGSKA (reference sequence). Written as DNA, the CDR3 is TGCAGTGCGCAACAGGAAGAGACCCAGGACTTC. Translation: CSAQQEETQDF.

In its sample, this clonotype was seen many times. A much larger clonotype is one base distant, so this may be a read error. The gene calls are TRBV7-2 and TRBJ1-2; maybe TRBD1 (6 bases). CDR1 SGHTA and CDR2 FQGNSA come from the germline V gene. This CDR3 region has 15 residues. The germline V and J ends were trimmed by 5 bases and 4 bases, with 17 bases remaining between them. This CDR3 reads CASSLQGGGSYGYTF. The CDR3 DNA reads TGTGCCAGCAGCCTACAAGGGGGAGGGAGCTATGGCTACACCTTC.

This clonotype appeared a few times. The V call is TRBV19, the J call TRBJ1-1, with a possible D match to TRBD1 (6 bases). Germline V gene lookup returns CDR1 LNHDA and CDR2 SQIVND (reference sequence). The CDR3 consists of 15 residues. V dropped 10 bases and J dropped 2 bases, with 20 bases sitting between them. The CDR3 sequence is CATAAGALRNTEAFF. In DNA, the CDR3 is TGTGCCACGGCGGCAGGGGCCCTAAGAAACACTGAAGCTTTCTTT. The complete variable domain, with remaining parts taken from reference TRBV19 and TRBJ1-1, reads DGGITQSPKYLFRKEGQNVTLSCEQNLNHDAMYWYRQDPGQGLRLIYYSQIVNDFQKGDIAEGYSVSREKKESFPLTVTSAQKNPTAFYLCATAAGALRNTEAFFGQGTRLTVV.

The chain carries TRBV7-2 and TRBJ2-2; TRBD1 agrees at 7 bases. V shed 6 bases, J shed 0 bases, and the junction held 7 bases outside the gene matches. The CDR3 extends over 16 amino acids. The germline V gene encodes CDR1 SGHTA and CDR2 FQGNSA. CDR3 sequence reads: CASSLRGPTNTGELFF. CDR3 sequence (DNA): TGTGCCAGCAGTTTAAGGGGGCCGACGAACACCGGGGAGCTGTTTTTT. Based on the CDR3 plus reference TRBV7-2 and TRBJ2-2, the full variable domain is GAGVSQSPSNKVTEKGKDVELRCDPISGHTALYWYRQSLGQGLEFLIYFQGNSAPDKSGLPSDRFSAERTGGSVSTLTIQRTQQEDSAVYLCASSLRGPTNTGELFFGEGSRLTVL.

As for this clonotype: This may come from a read error, since a much larger clone is one base off. This rearrangement joins TRBV30 to TRBJ2-1; D might be TRBD2 (5 bases). The CDR3 runs to 14 residues. The germline CDR1 and CDR2 sequences are GTSNPN and SVGIG (reference sequence). CDR3 bases: TGTGCCTGGAGGGACTGGAGCTCCTACAATGGGCAGTTCTTC. Translating gives CAWRDWSSYNGQFF.

Many counts were recorded for this clonotype. V and J are TRBV5-1 and TRBJ2-5; 12 bases align to TRBD2. Germline assignment: CDR1 SGHRS and CDR2 YFSETQ. Trimming took 0 bases from V and 7 from J; bases not matched to a gene: 7. The CDR3 covers 16 residues. CDR3 sequence: CASSLVSSGGAVTQYF. Written as DNA, the CDR3 is TGCGCCAGCAGCTTGGTTTCTAGCGGGGGGGCCGTGACCCAGTACTTC. Full variable domain (outside the CDR3, taken from reference TRBV5-1 and TRBJ2-5): KAGVTQTPRYLIKTRGQQVTLSCSPISGHRSVSWYQQTPGQGLQFLFEYFSETQRNKGNFPGRFSGRQFSNSRSEMNVSTLELGDSALYLCASSLVSSGGAVTQYFGPGTRLLVL.

This chain links TRBV5-1 with TRBJ2-2, with no clear D. V was clipped by 4 bases and J by 3 bases, with 16 bases between them. The germline V gene has CDR1 SGHRS and CDR2 YFSETQ. The length of the CDR3 is 16 residues. The CDR3 DNA sequence: TGCGCCAGCAGCGACGAAGGTTACTCCTACACCGGGGAGCTGTTTTTT. Translation: CASSDEGYSYTGELFF.

This clonotype appeared many times. This chain connects TRBV11-2 to TRBJ2-5, with D perhaps matching TRBD1 (5 bases). V was cut by 5 bases and J by 2 bases, with 12 bases left in between. The length of the CDR3 is 14 residues. CDR1 and CDR2 from the germline V gene are SGHAT and FQNNGV. The CDR3 reads CASSTRTYQETQYF. CDR3 bases: TGTGCCAGCAGCACGAGGACATATCAAGAGACCCAGTACTTC.

This clonotype was counted only a few times. The chain employs TRBV20-1 and TRBJ1-1, with D possibly matching TRBD1 (5 bases). The germline CDR1 and CDR2 sequences are DFQATT and SNEGSKA (reference sequence). Trimming removed 2 bases at V and 4 bases at J, with 14 bases between. The CDR3 totals 14 residues. CDR3 DNA: TGCAGTGCTAGATCGGGGCTGCTGAGCACTGAAGCTTTCTTT. This encodes CSARSGLLSTEAFF.

The chain has TRBV7-9 and TRBJ1-2, with D perhaps TRBD1 (6 bases). Trimming left V 5 bases short and J 3 bases short, with 22 bases between. Germline V gene data show CDR1 as SEHNR and CDR2 as FQNEAQ (reference sequence). The length of the CDR3 is 17 residues. The CDR3 DNA follows: TGTGCCAGCAGCCCCCCGGGACATCCAAAGGGACACTATGGCTACACCTTC. Its translation: CASSPPGHPKGHYGYTF.

This clonotype was counted at least ten times. The CDR3 spells CASSEREFPGFYEQYF. CDR3 nucleotide sequence: TGTGCCAGCAGTGAAAGGGAGTTCCCGGGGTTCTACGAGCAGTACTTC. This sequence joins TRBV6-1 and TRBJ2-7, with D perhaps TRBD2 (5 bases). The CDR3 totals 16 residues. Germline lookup yields CDR1 MNHNS and CDR2 SASEGT. Trimming removed 2 bases at V and 3 bases at J, with 17 bases between.

J is TRBJ1-1 and V is TRBV9; maybe TRBD1 (5 bases). Looked up from germline, CDR1 is SGDLS and CDR2 is YYNGEE. The CDR3 loop spans 13 amino acids. Trimming removed 4 bases at V and 7 bases at J, with 14 bases between. CDR3 sequence reads: CASSQLPGGEAFF. The CDR3 DNA reads TGTGCCAGCAGCCAACTCCCGGGGGGTGAAGCTTTCTTT.

As to this clonotype: A much larger clone differs from this one at a single base, so this may be a read error. This chain joins TRBV28 and TRBJ2-1, with 9 bases fitting TRBD2. The CDR3 has 19 amino acids. Germline V CDR1 and CDR2: MDHEN, SYDVKM. CDR3 residues: CASLTRRASGASSCNEQFF. For the CDR3, the DNA is TGTGCCAGCCTCACACGACGGGCTAGCGGGGCCAGCTCCTGCAATGAGCAGTTCTTC.

This clonotype was counted at least ten times. The V gene is TRBV12-3 or TRBV12-4, the J gene TRBJ1-4; D call uncertain. CDR3 length: 14 amino acids. The germline V and J ends were trimmed by 5 bases and 4 bases, with 11 bases remaining between them. As DNA, the CDR3 is TGTGCCAGCAGTCGGGAGAATAATAATGAAAAACTGTTTTTT. Its translation: CASSRENNNEKLFF.